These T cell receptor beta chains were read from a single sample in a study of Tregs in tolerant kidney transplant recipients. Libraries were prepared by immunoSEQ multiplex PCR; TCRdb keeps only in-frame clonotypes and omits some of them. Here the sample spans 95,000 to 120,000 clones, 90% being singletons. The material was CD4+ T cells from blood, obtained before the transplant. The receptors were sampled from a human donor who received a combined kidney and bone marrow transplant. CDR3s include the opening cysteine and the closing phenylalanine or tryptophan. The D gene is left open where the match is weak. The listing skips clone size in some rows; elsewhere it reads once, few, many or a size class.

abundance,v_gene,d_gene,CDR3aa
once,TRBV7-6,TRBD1,CASSLDPRGLVGEQYF
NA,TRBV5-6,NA,CASSLSGHGAYEQYF
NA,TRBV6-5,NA,CASSYSGTMNTEAFF
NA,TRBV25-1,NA,CATSGQGGYTF
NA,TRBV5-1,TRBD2,CASSLRTSADEQFF
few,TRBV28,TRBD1,CETGSGYGYTF
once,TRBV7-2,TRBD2,CASSWGGGSYNEQFF
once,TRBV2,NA,CASSEGLRNTGELFF
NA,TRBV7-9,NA,CASTTASYGYTF
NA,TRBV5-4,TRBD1,CASSSGQVPGGTQYF
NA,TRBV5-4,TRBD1,CASSLGQGNEKLFF
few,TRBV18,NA,CASSPDSPEQYF
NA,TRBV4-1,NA,CASSPGTFFPWEQYF
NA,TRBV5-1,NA,CASSFDKEGKLFF
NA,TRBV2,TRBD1,CASSEGDRGGVQPQHF
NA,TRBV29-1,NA,CSVQTNYGYTF
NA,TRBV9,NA,CASSAAGRAYGYTF